This T cell receptor (beta chain) was documented in a study of T-cell reconstitution after alpha-beta-depleted transplantation in children. Trimming stripped 4 bases from V and 0 bases from J, with 11 bases between. Germline V gives CDR1 SGHNT, CDR2 YYREEE (reference sequence). The CDR3 length is 15 residues. During its preparation, the TCRbeta library received unique molecular identifiers. One entry per CDR3 protein, called by TCRdb with MiXCR from the PCR reads. The data contain some 240,000 distinct CDR3 sequences, about 12% of them singletons. This clonotype was counted at least ten times. This clonotype was obtained from a human donor who donated a stem cell graft to a child with acute lymphoblastic leukemia. The chain couples TRBV5-4 to TRBJ2-1; D is uncertain. Sequenced here: PBMCs from the stem cell graft donor, sampled from the stem cell graft. The CDR3: CASSILPSSYNEQFF. The CDR3 DNA sequence: TGTGCCAGCAGCATACTTCCCAGCTCCTACAATGAGCAGTTCTTC.